The 22 T cell receptor beta chains below were found in one sample sequenced in a study of blood T cell repertoires in COVID-19. Only in-frame clones appear in the TCRdb table, and some are missing; sequencing was by immunoSEQ multiplex PCR. The top ten hold roughly 1.2% of the sample, which has 250,000 to 300,000 clones, approximately 90% seen once. Material for sequencing was PBMCs or T cells enriched from blood (not recorded which). The receptors here all came from a human donor in a cohort exposed to, infected with or recovered from COVID-19 (not recorded which). The donor label of this sample is uncertain.

This chain uses TRBV7-9 with TRBJ1-5, with 12 bases identical to TRBD1. The germline gives CDR1 SEHNR, CDR2 FQNEAQ (reference sequence). V was pared by 6 bases and J by 6 bases, with 9 bases of the junction left unmatched. The length of the CDR3 is 16 residues. The CDR3 here is CASSDTGTGGIQPQHF. In DNA form, the CDR3 reads TGTGCCAGCAGTGACACCGGGACAGGGGGCATTCAGCCCCAGCATTTT.

The V and J genes are TRBV13 and TRBJ2-7; TRBD2 matches 10 bases. J lost 0 bases, V lost 5 bases, and 4 bases had no gene match. This CDR3 contains 15 residues. Germline CDR1 reads PRHDT; CDR2 reads FYEKMQ (reference sequence). The CDR3: CASSLRTSGSYEQYF. CDR3 sequence (DNA): TGTGCCAGCAGCCTTCGGACTAGCGGCTCCTACGAGCAGTACTTC.

CDR3 sequence: CASSLQGVGDTEAFF. For the CDR3, the DNA is TGTGCCAGCAGCCTCCAGGGGGTAGGGGACACTGAAGCTTTCTTT. This chain uses TRBV14 with TRBJ1-1, with TRBD1 identical over 7 bases. This CDR3 is built from 15 residues. Germline-derived CDR1 and CDR2 are SGHDN and FVKESK. V was pared by 4 bases and J by 3 bases, with 8 bases of the junction left unmatched.

The rearrangement joins TRBV10-1 to TRBJ2-1; no firm D call. Trimming shortened V by 3 bases and J by 8 bases, and 8 bases separated the two germline ends. Germline V gene data show CDR1 as WNHNN and CDR2 as SYGVQD (reference sequence). The CDR3 covers 12 residues. The DNA for the CDR3 is TGCGCCAGCAGTGATACACCTTATGAGCAGTTCTTC. The encoded protein is CASSDTPYEQFF.

The genes are TRBV7-2 and TRBJ2-1; 8 nucleotides agree with TRBD2. The CDR3 is 16 amino acids. J was trimmed by 6 bases and V by 0 bases; bases with no gene match: 7. Germline-derived CDR1 and CDR2 are SGHTA and FQGNSA. The chain's CDR3 is CASSLARAGGVNEQFF. The CDR3 coding sequence is TGTGCCAGCAGCTTAGCGAGGGCGGGGGGAGTCAATGAGCAGTTCTTC.

The DNA of the CDR3 is TGTGCCATCAGTGACCCGGTAAACTATGGCTACACCTTC. Translation: CAISDPVNYGYTF. The chain couples TRBV10-3 to TRBJ1-2; D not resolved. Germline lookup yields CDR1 ENHRY and CDR2 SYGVKD. The ends were cut back, 3 bases at V and 2 bases at J, with 7 bases in the middle. The CDR3 is 13 residues long.

J is TRBJ2-1 and V is TRBV3-1 (or the pseudogene TRBV3-2), with D maybe TRBD2 (6 bases). V gave up 4 bases and J gave up 2 bases, with 9 bases separating them. The germline CDR1 and CDR2 sequences are LGHDT and YNNKEL (reference sequence). The CDR3 runs 14 residues. The CDR3 DNA follows: TGTGCCAGCAGCCGGAGGGGCGCCTACAATGAGCAGTTCTTC. This sequence encodes CASSRRGAYNEQFF.

The rearrangement uses TRBV5-1 and TRBJ2-7; 8 bases match TRBD1. The CDR3 has 15 residues. Germline CDR1 SGHRS, CDR2 YFSETQ. J lost 0 bases, V lost 4 bases, and 6 bases had no gene match. CDR3 coding DNA: TGCGCCAGCAGCCCGGGACAGGCCAGCTCCTACGAGCAGTACTTC. It is translated as CASSPGQASSYEQYF.

The rearrangement joins TRBV4-3 to TRBJ2-1; TRBD1 matches 10 bases. Trimming removed 0 bases from V and 2 bases from J; junction bases left unmatched: 7. The CDR3 extends over 18 amino acids. From germline, CDR1 is LGHNA and CDR2 YSLEER. The CDR3 nucleotides are TGCGCCAGCAGCCAAGAACTAAAGGGGACAGGGGCCTACAATGAGCAGTTCTTC. This translates into CASSQELKGTGAYNEQFF.

The V and J genes are TRBV5-4 and TRBJ2-7; 11 bases match TRBD2. V lost 3 bases and J lost 0; bases outside the gene matches: 11. The CDR3 is 18 residues long. Germline assignment: CDR1 SGHNT and CDR2 YYREEE (reference sequence). CDR3 region: CASSSKRLAGPLSYEQYF. The CDR3, as DNA: TGTGCCAGCAGCTCGAAGAGACTAGCGGGGCCCCTCTCCTACGAGCAGTACTTC.

V is TRBV9 and J is TRBJ1-2, with D possibly being TRBD1 (5 bases). The ends were cut back, 2 bases at V and 4 bases at J, with 12 bases in the middle. CDR3 length: 14 residues. CDR1 is SGDLS and CDR2 is YYNGEE in the germline V gene. The CDR3 here is CASSVQGTGYGYTF. CDR3 bases: TGTGCCAGCAGCGTCCAGGGAACGGGCTATGGCTACACCTTC. Full variable domain (rest looked up from reference TRBV9 and TRBJ1-2): DSGVTQTPKHLITATGQRVTLRCSPRSGDLSVYWYQQSLDQGLQFLIQYYNGEERAKGNILERFSAQQFPDLHSELNLSSLELGDSALYFCASSVQGTGYGYTFGSGTRLTVV.

The chain links TRBV9 to TRBJ1-6; TRBD1 matches at 8 bases. Germline V gene data show CDR1 as SGDLS and CDR2 as YYNGEE. The length of the CDR3 is 15 residues. V lost 3 bases to trimming and J lost 7 bases; unmatched junction nucleotides: 6. The CDR3 region has the DNA TGTGCCAGCAGCGCCATGACAGGGGTGAATTCACCCCTCCACTTT. This sequence encodes CASSAMTGVNSPLHF. The whole variable domain, filled in from reference TRBV9 and TRBJ1-6, reads DSGVTQTPKHLITATGQRVTLRCSPRSGDLSVYWYQQSLDQGLQFLIQYYNGEERAKGNILERFSAQQFPDLHSELNLSSLELGDSALYFCASSAMTGVNSPLHFGNGTRLTVT.

The chain couples TRBV5-6 to TRBJ2-1, with a possible D match to TRBD1 (6 bases). V lost 0 bases and J 6 bases, leaving 13 bases between the germline ends. CDR1 is SGHDT and CDR2 is YYEEEE in the germline V gene. The CDR3 contains 15 residues. This CDR3 is CASSLVRTAANEQFF. The CDR3 coding sequence is TGTGCCAGCAGCTTGGTAAGGACAGCGGCCAATGAGCAGTTCTTC.

The chain joins TRBV5-4 to TRBJ2-7; D might be TRBD2 (5 bases). The CDR3 is 14 amino acids. Trimming cost V 4 bases and J 5 bases, with 16 bases left between them. CDR1 is SGHNT and CDR2 is YYREEE in the germline V gene (reference sequence). The CDR3 bases are TGTGCCAGCAGCAATGAGGTCGGGGTCCACGAGCAGTACTTC. As protein: CASSNEVGVHEQYF.

The chain couples TRBV10-3 to TRBJ1-2, with D perhaps TRBD1 (5 bases). This CDR3 region has 14 residues. Germline assignment: CDR1 ENHRY and CDR2 SYGVKD. Trimming removed 0 bases at V and 0 bases at J, with 5 bases between. The CDR3 bases are TGTGCCATCAGTGAGTCGACAGCTAACTATGGCTACACCTTC. Encoded protein: CAISESTANYGYTF.

The rearrangement links TRBV7-2 to TRBJ2-1, with D tentatively TRBD1 (6 bases). The length of the CDR3 is 15 residues. Germline V gene sequence: CDR1 SGHTA, CDR2 FQGNSA. The ends were cut back, 0 bases at V and 7 bases at J, with 13 bases in the middle. CDR3 amino acids: CASSLAGASRNEQFF. Here the CDR3 DNA reads TGTGCCAGCAGCTTAGCGGGGGCCTCTAGGAATGAGCAGTTCTTC.

CDR3: CALPDRSNYGYTF. The CDR3 DNA is TGTGCCCTGCCGGACAGATCTAACTATGGCTACACCTTC. This chain connects TRBV30 to TRBJ1-2; D is possibly TRBD1 (6 bases). Germline-derived CDR1 and CDR2 are GTSNPN and SVGIG (reference sequence). The CDR3 is made up of 13 amino acids. V lost 8 bases and J 0 bases, leaving 13 bases between the germline ends.

The genes are TRBV15 and TRBJ2-7, with a tentative D call TRBD2 (6 bases). CDR1 is LNHNV, CDR2 YYDKDF, per germline (reference sequence). This CDR3 region has 14 residues. Trimming stripped 1 base from V and 5 bases from J, with 12 bases between. CDR3 region: CATSRGGEEDEQYF. The CDR3 DNA reads as TGTGCCACCAGCAGAGGGGGGGAGGAGGACGAGCAGTACTTC.

The chain's CDR3 is CASSGEYSGANVLTF. As DNA, the CDR3 is TGTGCCAGCAGCGGAGAATACTCTGGGGCCAACGTCCTGACTTTC. The chain uses TRBV9 and TRBJ2-6, with D uncertain. V lost 3 bases, J lost 0 bases, and 7 bases lay in between. Germline CDR1 and CDR2: SGDLS and YYNGEE. The CDR3 is 15 residues long.

This clone has a single count. CDR3 region: CASSLVQGGTGELFF. The CDR3 nucleotides read TGTGCCAGCAGCTTAGTGCAGGGGGGCACCGGGGAGCTGTTTTTT. The chain is built from TRBV11-2 and TRBJ2-2, with D perhaps matching TRBD1 (7 bases). Trimming left V 1 base short and J 4 bases short, with 10 bases between. CDR3 size: 15 residues. Germline V gene lookup returns CDR1 SGHAT and CDR2 FQNNGV.

This chain uses TRBV30 with TRBJ2-3; TRBD1 agrees at 8 bases. The J segment lost 1 base and the V segment lost 3 bases, leaving 6 bases of the junction unmatched. Germline lookup yields CDR1 GTSNPN and CDR2 SVGIG (reference sequence). The CDR3 length is 15 residues. The chain's CDR3 is CAWSRGQGGTDTQYF. CDR3 coding DNA: TGTGCCTGGAGCAGAGGACAGGGCGGCACAGATACGCAGTATTTT. Complete variable domain (other parts from reference TRBV30 and TRBJ2-3): SQTIHQWPATLVQPVGSPLSLECTVEGTSNPNLYWYRQAAGRGLQLLFYSVGIGQISSEVPQNLSASRPQDRQFILSSKKLLLSDSGFYLCAWSRGQGGTDTQYFGPGTRLTVL.

This chain connects TRBV2 to TRBJ1-3; tentative D call: TRBD1 (6 bases). The CDR3 is made up of 15 amino acids. With 4 bases removed from V and 4 bases from J, the gap between germline ends came to 14 bases. CDR1 SNHLY and CDR2 FYNNEI come from the germline V gene. The CDR3 loop reads CASSAGGGPGNTIYF. CDR3 nucleotide sequence: TGTGCCAGCAGTGCTGGGGGGGGCCCCGGAAACACCATATATTTT.